The rows below give T cell receptor beta chains drawn from one sample of a study of T cell responses to AZD1222 COVID-19 vaccine. Assay used: immunoSEQ multiplex PCR; TCRdb lists only in-frame clones, some missing. The sample comprises fewer than 110,000 clones, over 70% of which are singletons, and approximately 22% rests with the top ten. Source: peripheral blood, taken on day 0 of AZD1222 vaccination. The receptor source for this set is an adult in good health. CDR3s include the opening cysteine and the closing phenylalanine or tryptophan. The order of the fields is D gene, V gene, J gene, clone size, CDR3 DNA, CDR3 protein. A D gene is named only where the DNA matches it firmly. A row's size may be missing; if present it is once, few, many or a size class.

.	TRBV9	TRBJ1-1	.	TGTGCCAGCAGTAGTACCCGGAACACTGAAGCTTTCTTT	CASSSTRNTEAFF
TRBD2	TRBV6-2/TRBV6-3	TRBJ2-7	.	TGTGCCAGCAGTAACCCAGGACTAGTTTCGAACGAGCAGTACTTC	CASSNPGLVSNEQYF
.	TRBV10-3	TRBJ2-1	once	TGTGCCATCAGCGTCGGGACTCTTTACAATGAGCAGTTCTTC	CAISVGTLYNEQFF
.	TRBV14	TRBJ2-5	.	TGTGCCAGCAGCAAGAGGGGGTGGGAGACCCAGTACTTC	CASSKRGWETQYF
.	TRBV10-1	TRBJ2-1	.	TGCGCCAGCAGTAGGGACTCGAGCTCCTACAATGAGCAGTTCTTC	CASSRDSSSYNEQFF
.	TRBV3-1/TRBV3-2	TRBJ1-1	.	TGTGCCAGCAGCCAAAGAGGGGCTGAAGCTTTCTTT	CASSQRGAEAFF
.	TRBV5-5	TRBJ2-6	once	TGTGCCAGCAGCTTGGGACCCCCTGGGGCCAACGTCCTGACTTTC	CASSLGPPGANVLTF
.	TRBV5-1	TRBJ1-1	.	TGCGCCAGCTGTATGGTAGGGGAAGGGGGCACTGAAGCTTTCTTT	CASCMVGEGGTEAFF
.	TRBV18	TRBJ2-1	few	TGTGCCAGCTCCGTAGGGGATTCGGGCAATGAGCAGTTCTTC	CASSVGDSGNEQFF
.	TRBV6-1	TRBJ1-2	.	TGTGCCAGCAGTGACAGGATGGGGTCCCCCTATGGCTACACCTTC	CASSDRMGSPYGYTF
.	TRBV7-9	TRBJ1-1	.	TGTGCCAGCAAGTTGGGGGGGAGGACGAACACTGAAGCTTTCTTT	CASKLGGRTNTEAFF
TRBD1	TRBV7-9	TRBJ2-5	.	TGTGCCAGCAGCACCTCCGACAGGGGGGAGCAAGAGACCCAGTACTTC	CASSTSDRGEQETQYF
.	TRBV10-3	TRBJ2-1	.	TGTGCCATCAGAGGCTCGACAGGTGGGGAGGATGAGCAGTTCTTC	CAIRGSTGGEDEQFF
.	TRBV19	TRBJ1-1	.	TGTGCCAGTAGGAACACTGAAGCTTTCTTT	CASRNTEAFF
.	TRBV7-2	TRBJ1-1	.	TGTGCCAGCAACGCCGGGCGGGGCGGGACTGAAGCTTTCTTT	CASNAGRGGTEAFF
.	TRBV6-1	TRBJ1-1	.	TGTGCCAGCAGTGAATCATCGAACACTGAAGCTTTCTTT	CASSESSNTEAFF
.	TRBV6-2/TRBV6-3	TRBJ1-3	.	TGTGCCAGCAGTTACTCGGGGCAGTCTGGAAACACCATATATTTT	CASSYSGQSGNTIYF
TRBD1	TRBV24-1	TRBJ2-3	.	TGTGCCACCAGTGATCAGGGGGGCACAGATACGCAGTATTTT	CATSDQGGTDTQYF
.	TRBV14	TRBJ1-1	.	TGTGCCAGCAGCCGTATCCCTACTGAAGCTTTCTTT	CASSRIPTEAFF
.	TRBV14	TRBJ1-4	.	TGTGCCAGCAGCCATCTGGACACGTATAATGAAAAACTGTTTTTT	CASSHLDTYNEKLFF
.	TRBV18	TRBJ1-4	.	TGTGCCAGCTCACCCATACAAGCTGTCAAGGAAAAACTGTTTTTT	CASSPIQAVKEKLFF
.	TRBV12-5	TRBJ1-3	.	TGTGCTAGTGGTTTGGTACAGCTATCCTCTGGAAACACCATATATTTT	CASGLVQLSSGNTIYF
TRBD1	TRBV7-9	TRBJ1-6	.	TGTGCCAGCAGCTCCGGACAGGCGATTAATTCACCCCTCCACTTT	CASSSGQAINSPLHF
.	TRBV6-6	TRBJ2-1	.	TGTGCCAGCAGCCCACGACACAATGAGCAGTTCTTC	CASSPRHNEQFF
.	TRBV7-3	TRBJ1-1	.	TGTGCCAGCAGCCCGGGGGATAGGCGGAACACTGAAGCTTTCTTT	CASSPGDRRNTEAFF
TRBD1	TRBV6-6	TRBJ1-2	.	TGTGCCAGCAGCGGACAGGCCACTAACTATGGCTACACCTTC	CASSGQATNYGYTF
.	TRBV19	TRBJ1-2	.	TGTGCCAGTAGTATAGGAGGGGGCTATGGCTACACCTTC	CASSIGGGYGYTF
.	TRBV11-2	TRBJ2-7	.	TGTGCCAGCAGCCCCTACAGTTACGAGCAGTACTTC	CASSPYSYEQYF
.	TRBV7-2	TRBJ1-6	once	TGTGCCAGCAGCTTAGGTGGGCAGAGTAATTCACCCCTCCACTTT	CASSLGGQSNSPLHF
TRBD2	TRBV5-1	TRBJ2-5	.	TGCGCCAGCGGGGGACTAGTGGAAGAGACCCAGTACTTC	CASGGLVEETQYF
TRBD1	TRBV5-5	TRBJ1-5	.	TGTGCCAGCAGCCCCACAGGGGACCTCAATCAGCCCCAGCATTTT	CASSPTGDLNQPQHF
TRBD2	TRBV6-2/TRBV6-3	TRBJ2-1	once	TGTGCCAGCAGTTACCTAGCGGGAGGTACTTACAATGAGCAGTTCTTC	CASSYLAGGTYNEQFF
.	TRBV28	TRBJ2-7	.	TGTGCCAGCAGTTTAAGCGCTTCTCAACGCTCCTACGAGCAGTACTTC	CASSLSASQRSYEQYF
.	TRBV28	TRBJ2-1	.	TGTGCCAGCAGTTTATCCCTTGGGAACCTCTACAATGAGCAGTTCTTC	CASSLSLGNLYNEQFF
.	TRBV10-3	TRBJ1-3	.	TGTGCCATCAGTGCTACAGGCACCTATGAAAACACCATATATTTT	CAISATGTYENTIYF
.	TRBV6-5	TRBJ2-1	.	TGTGCCAGCACCAGACAGAGCTCCTACAATGAGCAGTTCTTC	CASTRQSSYNEQFF
TRBD2	TRBV5-1	TRBJ2-3	.	TGCGCCAGCAGCTCCGCGGGAGGTAGGATGTCAGATACGCAGTATTTT	CASSSAGGRMSDTQYF
.	TRBV5-6	TRBJ2-1	.	TGTGCCAGCAGCTTGGGACCCAATGAGCAGTTCTTC	CASSLGPNEQFF
.	TRBV19	TRBJ1-5	few	TGTGCCAGTGGTATCAACGAATATAAGCATCAGCCCCAGCATTTT	CASGINEYKHQPQHF
.	TRBV3-1/TRBV3-2	TRBJ1-2	.	TGTGCCAGCAGCCAAGAGTCTACAGGGTCTAACTATGGCTACACCTTC	CASSQESTGSNYGYTF
.	TRBV3-1/TRBV3-2	TRBJ2-7	.	TGTGCCAGCAGCCAGACAGGGACTTCCTACGAGCAGTACTTC	CASSQTGTSYEQYF
TRBD2	TRBV24-1	TRBJ2-7	once	TGTGCCACCAGTGACCCCGGGACTAGCACCTACGAGCAGTACTTC	CATSDPGTSTYEQYF
.	TRBV4-2	TRBJ1-2	.	TGTGCCAGCAGCCAACTTGGGGGGCAAGGCTATGGCTACACCTTC	CASSQLGGQGYGYTF
TRBD1	TRBV6-5	TRBJ2-5	.	TGTGCCAGCAGTTACTCACAGGGACAGGGAGGCGAGACCCAGTACTTC	CASSYSQGQGGETQYF
.	TRBV7-6	TRBJ1-2	.	TGTGCCAGCAGCTCCAACCCGACGTATGGCTACACCTTC	CASSSNPTYGYTF
TRBD1	TRBV7-2	TRBJ1-5	.	TGTGCCAGCAGCCCAGGACAGGGCAGCAATCAGCCCCAGCATTTT	CASSPGQGSNQPQHF
TRBD1	TRBV19	TRBJ2-7	.	TGTGCCAGTAGTACCCCATGGACAGGGGGGGCCTACGAGCAGTACTTC	CASSTPWTGGAYEQYF
TRBD1	TRBV6-5	TRBJ1-2	.	TGTGCCAGCAGTACCCGGACAGGGCCTCAATATGGCTACACCTTC	CASSTRTGPQYGYTF
TRBD1	TRBV7-2	TRBJ1-2	once	TGTGCCAGCAGCTTCGGGACAGGGTTTGGCTACACCTTC	CASSFGTGFGYTF
TRBD2	TRBV10-3	TRBJ2-1	.	TGTGCCATCAGCCAGACTAGCGGGAGGTCGAGAACCCCCCTGGGGCACTACAATGAGCAGTTCTTC	CAISQTSGRSRTPLGHYNEQFF
TRBD2	TRBV3-1/TRBV3-2	TRBJ2-4	.	TGTGCCAGCAGCCAAGATCCTCCTAGCGGGATGGGCAAAAACATTCAGTACTTC	CASSQDPPSGMGKNIQYF
.	TRBV6-6	TRBJ2-7	.	TGTGCCAGCAGTTACCAAGGGGTACACGGCTACGAGCAGTACTTC	CASSYQGVHGYEQYF
.	TRBV27	TRBJ2-7	.	TGTGCCAGCAGGGGGGGGGCGCAGGAGCAGTACTTC	CASRGGAQEQYF
.	TRBV18	TRBJ1-5	.	TGTGCCAGCTCACCAAGCGGGGGGATTTGGCAGCCCCAGCATTTT	CASSPSGGIWQPQHF
.	TRBV5-4	TRBJ2-7	once	TGTGCCAGCAGCTTGGGGGGGGGACAAGCTTTTGGTGAGCAGTACTTC	CASSLGGGQAFGEQYF
.	TRBV3-1/TRBV3-2	TRBJ2-3	.	TGTGCCAGCAGCAATAGCGGAGGCACAGATACGCAGTATTTT	CASSNSGGTDTQYF
TRBD2	TRBV6-2/TRBV6-3	TRBJ2-1	few	TGTGCCAGCAGTTACTCGCTACTAGCGGGGGCCTCCTACAATGAGCAGTTCTTC	CASSYSLLAGASYNEQFF